This T cell receptor beta chain was recovered during a study of CD4 T cells in relation to SARS-CoV-2 and coronaviruses. On the study more broadly: After nine to eleven days of antigen culture, PBMC TCR beta CDR3s were sequenced. Negative control cultures got HIV-1 Nef peptides or no peptide.

Broader study findings: No crossreactivity against non-spike viral proteins was tested here.

Before the COVID-19 pandemic, during about 2011-2019, CD4+ T cells were taken from unexposed donors. After roughly ten days of culture, CD4+ T cells were isolated. As cell numbers allowed, unexposed-donor CD4+ T cells faced SARS-CoV-2 S/N and four cold-coronavirus spikes. Details on this clone: What it recognizes is unknown.

TCRdb's table, derived via immunoSEQ multiplex PCR, lists solely in-frame clones and lacks some. The sample lists 20,000 to 30,000 clones, roughly 80% occurring once. Germline lookup yields CDR1 LGHDT and CDR2 YNNKEL (reference sequence). Between the trimmed V and J ends, which lost 4 bases and 7 bases, there was a span of 14 bases. The CDR3 extends over 14 amino acids. The origin of this receptor is a human donor in good health. This chain uses TRBV3-1 (or the pseudogene TRBV3-2) with TRBJ2-1; possibly TRBD2 for D (6 bases). The material sequenced was CD4+ T cells from PBMCs, cultured in vitro. CDR3 loop: CASSPPGLQNEQFF. As DNA, the CDR3 is TGTGCCAGCAGCCCCCCGGGACTCCAAAATGAGCAGTTCTTC.